These T cell receptor beta chains were read from a single sample in a study of Ad26.COV2.S vaccination and SARS-CoV-2 variants. The assay was immunoSEQ multiplex PCR, and TCRdb's table has in-frame clones only and misses some. The sample holds roughly 390,000 clones, 80% to 90% seen once. Sequences were derived from peripheral blood, sampled in a trial of Ad26.COV2.S vaccine versus placebo. The receptors were sampled from a person aged 18-60 years who received the Ad26.COV2.S COVID-19 vaccine or a placebo. CDR3s include the opening cysteine and the closing phenylalanine or tryptophan. The D gene is left open where the match is weak. Clone size is stated in some rows and not others, as once, few, many or a class when expanded.

>-|TRBV5-5|-|TRBJ2-6
CASTLAVVGANVLTF
TGTGCCAGCACCCTGGCCGTAGTTGGGGCCAACGTCCTGACTTTC
>-|TRBV4-1|-|TRBJ2-7
CASSQVGGYVYEQYF
TGCGCCAGCAGCCAAGTCGGAGGGTATGTGTACGAGCAGTACTTC
>-|TRBV7-9|-|TRBJ1-4
CASSFGYARNEKLFF
TGTGCCAGCAGCTTTGGTTACGCCCGTAATGAAAAACTGTTTTTT
>TRBD1|TRBV10-3|-|TRBJ1-2
CAIQGAVNGYTF
TGTGCCATACAGGGGGCGGTGAATGGCTACACCTTC
>-|TRBV12-3/TRBV12-4|-|TRBJ2-5
CASRITREETQYF
TGTGCCAGCAGGATAACTAGGGAAGAGACCCAGTACTTC
>-|TRBV6-1|-|TRBJ1-4
CASSDLWTEGNEKLFF
TGTGCCAGCAGTGACCTCTGGACGGAGGGGAATGAAAAACTGTTTTTT
>TRBD2|TRBV5-5|-|TRBJ2-7
CASSLLRAGGPYEQYF
TGTGCCAGCAGCCTACTGCGGGCGGGGGGGCCCTACGAGCAGTACTTC
>TRBD1|TRBV6-5|-|TRBJ2-7
CASSYLDRVYEQYF
TGTGCCAGCAGTTACCTGGACAGGGTCTACGAGCAGTACTTC
>-|TRBV10-2|-|TRBJ1-5
CASSERPGYQPQHF
TGCGCCAGCAGTGAGCGTCCAGGGTATCAGCCCCAGCATTTT
>-|TRBV3-1/TRBV3-2|-|TRBJ2-1
CASSTAGPYNEQFF
TGTGCCAGCAGCACGGCTGGACCCTACAATGAGCAGTTCTTC
>-|TRBV7-5|-|TRBJ2-4
CARSKGAEGILAKNIQYF
TGTGCCAGAAGCAAAGGGGCCGAGGGGATTCTAGCCAAAAACATTCAGTACTTC
>-|TRBV9|-|TRBJ1-1
CASSPNSFWDTEAFF
TGTGCCAGCAGCCCCAACTCCTTTTGGGACACTGAAGCTTTCTTT
>-|TRBV6-2/TRBV6-3|once|TRBJ1-2
CASSYVGNYGYTF
TGTGCCAGCAGTTACGTGGGTAACTATGGCTACACCTTC
>-|TRBV2|-|TRBJ1-2
CASSLTGYGYTF
TGTGCCAGCAGTCTAACAGGGTACGGCTACACCTTC